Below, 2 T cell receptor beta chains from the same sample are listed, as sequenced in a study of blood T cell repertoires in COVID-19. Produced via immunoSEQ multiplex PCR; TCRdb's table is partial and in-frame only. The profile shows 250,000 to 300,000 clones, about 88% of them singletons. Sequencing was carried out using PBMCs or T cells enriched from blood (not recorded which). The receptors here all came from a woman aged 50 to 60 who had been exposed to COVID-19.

CDR3 amino acids: CASRRGQYTEAFF. The DNA of the CDR3 is TGTGCCAGCAGAAGGGGACAATACACTGAAGCTTTCTTT. This chain uses TRBV12-3 or TRBV12-4 with TRBJ1-1; D is perhaps TRBD1 (6 bases). The length of the CDR3 is 13 residues. With 6 bases removed from V and 3 bases from J, the gap between germline ends came to 11 bases.

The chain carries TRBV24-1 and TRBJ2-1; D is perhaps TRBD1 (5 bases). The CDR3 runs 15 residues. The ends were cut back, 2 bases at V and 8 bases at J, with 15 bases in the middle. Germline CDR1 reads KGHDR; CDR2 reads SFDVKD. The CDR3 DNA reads TGTGCCACCAGTGATTATACAGGTCAGAACGATGAGCAGTTCTTC. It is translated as CATSDYTGQNDEQFF.